Listed below are T cell receptor beta chains from one sample, sequenced in a study of CD8 T cells in ankylosing spondylitis. Each CDR3 protein is one row after TCRdb ran MiXCR on the 5' RACE reads. In the table there are 750,000 to 850,000 distinct CDR3 sequences, about 11% of which are singletons. Sequenced input: blood, either unsorted or a sorted T cell fraction (not recorded which). These receptors were obtained from a male donor with ankylosing spondylitis. The CDR3 runs from the conserved cysteine through the conserved F or W. The D gene is left open where the match is weak. Some rows have no size entry. The others give once, few or many, or a class for an expanded clone.

few	TRBJ2-2	TRBD2	TRBV5-1	CASSLRSGGQVGELFF	TGCGCCAGCAGCTTGAGGAGCGGGGGGCAAGTCGGGGAGCTGTTTTTT
-	TRBJ1-3	TRBD1	TRBV20-1	CSARTGPGNTIYF	TGCAGTGCTAGGACAGGGCCAGGGAACACCATATATTTT
few	TRBJ2-7	-	TRBV18	CASSLGAGVTYEQYF	TGTGCCAGCTCACTCGGGGCAGGGGTTACCTACGAGCAGTACTTC
-	TRBJ1-3	TRBD1	TRBV28	CASLGAGGDSGNTIYF	TGTGCCAGCCTCGGGGCAGGGGGAGACTCTGGAAACACCATATATTTT
many	TRBJ1-2	-	TRBV10-3	CAISELASVGYTF	TGTGCCATCAGTGAGTTGGCATCGGTTGGCTACACCTTC
few	TRBJ2-3	-	TRBV6-2/TRBV6-3	CASTHGRAGTDTQYF	TGTGCCAGCACCCACGGACGGGCAGGGACAGATACGCAGTATTTT
few	TRBJ1-2	-	TRBV9	CASSAGTSGYGYTF	TGTGCCAGCAGCGCCGGGACTAGTGGCTATGGCTACACCTTC
few	TRBJ2-5	-	TRBV5-1	CASSLLPSPLQETQYF	TGCGCCAGCAGCTTGCTTCCAAGTCCCCTGCAAGAGACCCAGTACTTC
few	TRBJ2-3	TRBD2	TRBV3-1	CASSQVTSGTDTQYF	TGTGCCAGCAGCCAAGTGACTAGCGGGACAGATACGCAGTATTTT
few	TRBJ2-3	TRBD1	TRBV10-3	CATRDRAQDTQYF	TGTGCCACCCGGGACAGGGCCCAAGATACGCAGTATTTT
many	TRBJ2-7	-	TRBV20-1	CSAPGPFYEQYF	TGCAGTGCTCCCGGGCCCTTCTACGAGCAGTACTTC
few	TRBJ2-3	TRBD2	TRBV7-2	CASSWGLAGPDTDTQYF	TGTGCCAGCAGCTGGGGACTAGCGGGACCAGACACAGATACGCAGTATTTT
many	TRBJ2-7	-	TRBV7-2	CASSFRDVVYEQYF	TGTGCCAGCAGCTTCCGGGACGTAGTCTACGAGCAGTACTTC
-	TRBJ1-5	-	TRBV20-1	CSASPYRDTFNQPQHF	TGCAGTGCTAGCCCATACCGGGACACCTTCAATCAGCCCCAGCATTTT
-	TRBJ1-2	-	TRBV6-5	CASSYGDGPYGYTF	TGTGCCAGCAGTTACGGGGACGGTCCCTATGGCTACACCTTC